A single sample gave rise to the 14 T cell receptor beta chains below, sequenced in a study of cytomegalovirus exposure and HLA in healthy donors. The PCR employed 60 Vbeta primers together with 13 Jbeta primers. Sequencing used immunoSEQ multiplex PCR; TCRdb keeps in-frame clones, though not all of them. The profile shows about 100,000 clones, about 80% of them singletons. The sample consisted of PBMCs. The receptors derive from a woman between 35 and 50 years old in good health and CMV-seronegative.

This chain links TRBV5-4 with TRBJ1-1; D remains ambiguous. The V gene lost 0 bases and the J gene lost 0 bases, with 9 bases spanning the gap. The germline V gene encodes CDR1 SGHNT and CDR2 YYREEE (reference sequence). The CDR3 is 15 residues long. CDR3 DNA: TGTGCCAGCAGCTTGGTTGGAGACCTGAACACTGAAGCTTTCTTT. It encodes CASSLVGDLNTEAFF.

J is TRBJ2-3 and V is TRBV6-6; possibly TRBD2 for D (6 bases). Trimming cost V 2 bases and J 8 bases, with 17 bases left between them. The CDR3 extends over 15 amino acids. CDR1 is MNHNY, CDR2 SVGAGI, per germline (reference sequence). The CDR3 nucleotides are TGTGCCAGCAGTTACGGGGCGGAGGGCGGCGCTACGCAGTATTTT. It specifies CASSYGAEGGATQYF.

This chain joins TRBV28 and TRBJ1-5, with D perhaps matching TRBD1 (5 bases). Germline V gives CDR1 MDHEN, CDR2 SYDVKM. The CDR3 extends over 12 amino acids. Between the trimmed V and J ends, which lost 8 bases and 7 bases, there was a span of 12 bases. The CDR3 DNA is TGTGCCAGCGGGGGGGTTAGGCAGCCCCAGCATTTT. This translates into CASGGVRQPQHF.

The chain recombines TRBV30 with TRBJ1-2; a weak D match, TRBD1 (6 bases). The CDR3 totals 12 residues. V was shortened by 3 bases and J by 4 bases, with 9 bases between the two germline ends. In germline, CDR1 is GTSNPN, CDR2 SVGIG (reference sequence). The CDR3, as DNA: TGTGCCTGGAGGGTAGGGGGCTATGGCTACACCTTC. Translation: CAWRVGGYGYTF.

The rearrangement links TRBV30 to TRBJ1-2; the D gene is possibly TRBD1 (5 bases). This CDR3 is built from 13 residues. V was trimmed by 4 bases and J by 4 bases, leaving 13 bases between them. The germline gives CDR1 GTSNPN, CDR2 SVGIG (reference sequence). The CDR3 DNA sequence: TGTGCCTGGAAGACAGTTTGGGGCTATGGCTACACCTTC. Protein: CAWKTVWGYGYTF. Using reference TRBV30 and TRBJ1-2 for the parts outside the CDR3, the full variable domain is SQTIHQWPATLVQPVGSPLSLECTVEGTSNPNLYWYRQAAGRGLQLLFYSVGIGQISSEVPQNLSASRPQDRQFILSSKKLLLSDSGFYLCAWKTVWGYGYTFGSGTRLTVV.

This clone came up once. V and J are TRBV30 and TRBJ2-7; 9 bases line up with TRBD2. CDR1 is GTSNPN and CDR2 is SVGIG in the germline V gene (reference sequence). The V gene end was trimmed by 1 base and the J gene end by 5 bases; junction bases not matched to a gene: 6. The length of the CDR3 is 14 residues. The DNA for the CDR3 is TGTGCCTGGAGTGACCGGCTAGCGGGACACGAGCAGTACTTC. Protein: CAWSDRLAGHEQYF. Supplemented by reference TRBV30 and TRBJ2-7, the full variable domain reads SQTIHQWPATLVQPVGSPLSLECTVEGTSNPNLYWYRQAAGRGLQLLFYSVGIGQISSEVPQNLSASRPQDRQFILSSKKLLLSDSGFYLCAWSDRLAGHEQYFGPGTRLTVT.

The V gene is TRBV6-4, the J gene TRBJ2-3; TRBD2 aligns across 7 bases. Germline CDR1 is MRHNA and CDR2 is SNTAGT. V gave up 2 bases and J gave up 4 bases; unmatched junction bases: 3. There are 14 residues in the CDR3. CDR3 coding DNA: TGTGCCAGCAGTGACGTGGGGGGGGCAGATACGCAGTATTTT. Translated, it gives CASSDVGGADTQYF.

The sample holds one count of this clone. The chain is built from TRBV7-2 and TRBJ2-7; perhaps TRBD2 as D (6 bases). The CDR3 extends over 16 amino acids. V lost 2 bases and J lost 4, with 18 bases in between. Germline assignment: CDR1 SGHTA and CDR2 FQGNSA. This chain's CDR3 is CASSLIRYGTGYEQYF. CDR3 DNA: TGTGCCAGCAGCTTAATTCGTTACGGGACTGGGTACGAGCAGTACTTC.

The CDR3 loop reads CASSPLQGRVSQPQHF. CDR3 in DNA: TGTGCCAGCAGTCCTCTACAGGGAAGGGTGAGTCAGCCCCAGCATTTT. J is TRBJ1-5 and V is TRBV28, with D possibly being TRBD1 (6 bases). The V gene's germline CDR1 is MDHEN and CDR2 SYDVKM. The CDR3 spans 16 residues. V shed 5 bases and J shed 6 bases, with 20 bases lying between them.

The chain employs TRBV27 and TRBJ2-5; 7 positions match TRBD2. CDR1 is MNHEY, CDR2 SMNVEV, per germline (reference sequence). J was trimmed by 11 bases and V by 6 bases; bases with no gene match: 9. This CDR3 spans 12 amino acids. CDR3 sequence: CASSLGGFEQYF. DNA for the CDR3: TGTGCCAGCAGCCTGGGGGGGTTTGAGCAGTACTTC.

The chain employs TRBV18 and TRBJ2-3; 12 bases match TRBD2. The junction had 0 bases not matched to a gene; V was cut back by 3 bases and J by 5 bases. Germline CDR1 KGHSH, CDR2 LQKENI. CDR3 length equals 14 residues. DNA of the CDR3: TGTGCCAGCTCACCGACTAGCGGGAGAGATACGCAGTATTTT. This gives the protein CASSPTSGRDTQYF. Supplemented by reference TRBV18 and TRBJ2-3, the full variable domain reads NAGVMQNPRHLVRRRGQEARLRCSPMKGHSHVYWYRQLPEEGLKFMVYLQKENIIDESGMPKERFSAEFPKEGPSILRIQQVVRGDSAAYFCASSPTSGRDTQYFGPGTRLTVL.

This chain connects TRBV6-6 to TRBJ2-4; D perhaps matches TRBD2 (5 bases). V was clipped by 6 bases and J by 7 bases, with 13 bases between them. The CDR3 is 13 residues long. From germline, CDR1 is MNHNY and CDR2 SVGAGI (reference sequence). CDR3 amino acids: CASSLPGGNIQYF. As DNA, the CDR3 is TGTGCCAGCAGCCTCCCAGGCGGGAACATTCAGTACTTC.

The chain joins TRBV18 to TRBJ1-1; weak D call: TRBD1 (5 bases). CDR1 is KGHSH, CDR2 LQKENI, per germline. V was clipped by 3 bases and J by 4 bases, with 12 bases between them. This CDR3 has 14 residues. CDR3 DNA sequence: TGTGCCAGCTCACCCGGGCAGGGAGGCACTGAAGCTTTCTTT. Translation: CASSPGQGGTEAFF.

This clone was observed once. This chain joins TRBV2 and TRBJ2-5; 10 bases fit TRBD1. Germline-derived CDR1 and CDR2 are SNHLY and FYNNEI. V was clipped by 6 bases and J by 6 bases; unmatched bases: 7. The CDR3 spans 14 residues. The DNA for the CDR3 is TGTGCCAGCAGCAGGGACAGGGGTCTTAAGACCCAGTACTTC. The encoded protein is CASSRDRGLKTQYF. The full variable domain, rest sourced from reference TRBV2 and TRBJ2-5, is EPEVTQTPSHQVTQMGQEVILRCVPISNHLYFYWYRQILGQKVEFLVSFYNNEISEKSEIFDDQFSVERPDGSNFTLKIRSTKLEDSAMYFCASSRDRGLKTQYFGPGTRLLVL.